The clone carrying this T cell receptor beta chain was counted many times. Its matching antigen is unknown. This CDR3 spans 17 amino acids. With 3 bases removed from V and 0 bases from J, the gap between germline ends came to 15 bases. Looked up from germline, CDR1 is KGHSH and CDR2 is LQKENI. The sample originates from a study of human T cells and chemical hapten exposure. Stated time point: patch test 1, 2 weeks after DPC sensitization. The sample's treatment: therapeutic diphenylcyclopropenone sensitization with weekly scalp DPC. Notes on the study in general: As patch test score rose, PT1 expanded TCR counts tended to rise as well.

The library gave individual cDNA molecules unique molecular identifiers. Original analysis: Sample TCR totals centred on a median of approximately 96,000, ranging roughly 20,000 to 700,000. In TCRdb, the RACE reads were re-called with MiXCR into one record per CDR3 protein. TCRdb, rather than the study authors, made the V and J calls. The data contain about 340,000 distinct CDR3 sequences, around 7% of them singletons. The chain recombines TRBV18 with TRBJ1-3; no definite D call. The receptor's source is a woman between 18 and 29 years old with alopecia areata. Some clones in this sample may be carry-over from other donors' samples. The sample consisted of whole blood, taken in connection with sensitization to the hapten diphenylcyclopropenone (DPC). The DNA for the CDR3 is TGTGCCAGCTCACCGGTTGATAGGCACCTCTCTGGAAACACCATATATTTT. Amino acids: CASSPVDRHLSGNTIYF.